This TCR beta chain was sequenced during a study of T-cell reconstitution after alpha-beta-depleted transplantation in children. This clonotype was counted only a few times. The CDR3 is made up of 16 amino acids. Germline V lookup: CDR1 SGHTA, CDR2 FQGNSA. The ends were cut back, 3 bases at V and 2 bases at J, with 14 bases in the middle. Preparation of the TCRbeta library used unique molecular identifiers. TCRdb itself ran the PCR reads through MiXCR, one entry per CDR3 protein. The sample lists around 600,000 distinct CDR3 sequences, roughly 17% occurring once. This material consisted of PBMCs from the stem cell graft donor, taken from the stem cell graft. J is TRBJ2-4 and V is TRBV7-2; D may be TRBD1 (6 bases). The clonotype was recovered from a human donor who donated a stem cell graft to a child with acute myeloid leukemia. CDR3 sequence: CASSFMPGTSKNIQYF. Here the CDR3 DNA reads TGTGCCAGCAGCTTCATGCCTGGGACATCCAAAAACATTCAGTACTTC.